A selection of T cell receptor beta chains follows, all from one sample in a study of cytomegalovirus exposure and HLA in healthy donors. Sequencing was performed with immunoSEQ multiplex PCR; in TCRdb, only in-frame clones are kept and a portion is missing. In the table there are roughly 80,000 clones, over 55% of which are singletons. Specimen: PBMCs. The receptors come from a man aged 25 to 40 in good health and CMV-seropositive. Each CDR3 is given with its conserved first and last residue. D genes are given only for firm matches. Expanded clones get a size class; other rows say once, few or many, or leave the size out.

CDR3 length: 12; clone size: NA; D gene: NA; V gene: TRBV11-3; J gene: TRBJ2-1; CDR3 protein: CASSPAGNEQFF; CDR3 DNA: TGTGCCAGCTCCCCGGCGGGCAATGAGCAGTTCTTC
CDR3 length: 11; clone size: NA; D gene: NA; V gene: TRBV20-1; J gene: TRBJ2-5; CDR3 protein: CSASSRETQYF; CDR3 DNA: TGCAGTGCTAGTTCCCGTGAGACCCAGTACTTC
CDR3 length: 18; clone size: NA; D gene: TRBD1; V gene: TRBV14; J gene: TRBJ1-2; CDR3 protein: CASSLPLQGGQPNYGYTF; CDR3 DNA: TGTGCCAGCAGCCTCCCGTTACAGGGGGGCCAGCCTAACTATGGCTACACCTTC
CDR3 length: 19; clone size: once; D gene: NA; V gene: TRBV27; J gene: TRBJ2-6; CDR3 protein: CASSLYGRRTDSGANVLTF; CDR3 DNA: TGTGCCAGCAGTTTATACGGGCGGAGGACGGACTCTGGGGCCAACGTCCTGACTTTC
CDR3 length: 13; clone size: NA; D gene: TRBD1; V gene: TRBV4-2; J gene: TRBJ1-1; CDR3 protein: CASSQDTGGPAFF; CDR3 DNA: TGTGCCAGCAGCCAAGACACAGGGGGCCCAGCTTTCTTT
CDR3 length: 15; clone size: NA; D gene: TRBD1; V gene: TRBV4-2; J gene: TRBJ1-1; CDR3 protein: CASSQEPGGSPEAFF; CDR3 DNA: TGTGCCAGCAGCCAAGAACCAGGGGGGAGCCCTGAAGCTTTCTTT
CDR3 length: 15; clone size: once; D gene: TRBD1; V gene: TRBV4-1; J gene: TRBJ1-5; CDR3 protein: CASSQGQGGNQPQHF; CDR3 DNA: TGCGCCAGCAGCCAAGGACAGGGGGGCAATCAGCCCCAGCATTTT
CDR3 length: 15; clone size: NA; D gene: TRBD1; V gene: TRBV5-1; J gene: TRBJ2-5; CDR3 protein: CASSSTGPYQETQYF; CDR3 DNA: TGCGCCAGCAGCTCGACAGGGCCGTACCAAGAGACCCAGTACTTC
CDR3 length: 18; clone size: NA; D gene: TRBD2; V gene: TRBV4-3; J gene: TRBJ2-7; CDR3 protein: CASSQDKGGTSGFREQYF; CDR3 DNA: TGCGCCAGCAGCCAAGATAAGGGGGGTACTAGCGGATTTAGAGAGCAGTACTTC
CDR3 length: 13; clone size: NA; D gene: NA; V gene: TRBV4-3; J gene: TRBJ2-7; CDR3 protein: CASSQDDRREQYF; CDR3 DNA: TGCGCCAGCAGCCAAGACGACCGGAGGGAGCAGTACTTC
CDR3 length: 15; clone size: NA; D gene: TRBD2; V gene: TRBV6-5; J gene: TRBJ2-2; CDR3 protein: CASSQLAPNTGELFF; CDR3 DNA: TGTGCCAGCAGCCAACTAGCGCCGAACACCGGGGAGCTGTTTTTT
CDR3 length: 15; clone size: NA; D gene: TRBD2; V gene: TRBV12-5; J gene: TRBJ2-5; CDR3 protein: CASGFVGGRGETQYF; CDR3 DNA: TGTGCTAGTGGTTTTGTGGGCGGGAGGGGGGAGACCCAGTACTTC
CDR3 length: 15; clone size: once; D gene: TRBD1; V gene: TRBV5-6; J gene: TRBJ2-7; CDR3 protein: CASSFRQGSPYEQYF; CDR3 DNA: TGTGCCAGCAGCTTCCGACAGGGGAGTCCCTACGAGCAGTACTTC
CDR3 length: 13; clone size: NA; D gene: TRBD1; V gene: TRBV28; J gene: TRBJ2-7; CDR3 protein: CASIRQGLAEQYF; CDR3 DNA: TGTGCCAGCATTCGACAGGGGCTCGCCGAGCAGTACTTC
CDR3 length: 16; clone size: NA; D gene: NA; V gene: TRBV7-6; J gene: TRBJ2-3; CDR3 protein: CASSKGPGFGTDTQYF; CDR3 DNA: TGTGCCAGCAGCAAGGGGCCTGGGTTCGGCACAGATACGCAGTATTTT
CDR3 length: 13; clone size: few; D gene: NA; V gene: TRBV10-3; J gene: TRBJ1-1; CDR3 protein: CAISDPVKTEAFF; CDR3 DNA: TGTGCCATCAGTGATCCGGTGAAGACTGAAGCTTTCTTT
CDR3 length: 14; clone size: NA; D gene: TRBD1; V gene: TRBV2; J gene: TRBJ2-1; CDR3 protein: CASTSGQGISEQFF; CDR3 DNA: TGTGCCAGCACTTCCGGACAGGGGATAAGTGAGCAGTTCTTC
CDR3 length: 14; clone size: NA; D gene: TRBD1; V gene: TRBV4-2; J gene: TRBJ2-7; CDR3 protein: CASSQDSQGAEQYF; CDR3 DNA: TGTGCCAGCAGCCAAGATTCCCAGGGGGCCGAGCAGTACTTC
CDR3 length: 14; clone size: few; D gene: NA; V gene: TRBV2; J gene: TRBJ2-1; CDR3 protein: CASSERQVYNEQFF; CDR3 DNA: TGTGCCAGCAGTGAACGACAGGTCTACAATGAGCAGTTCTTC
CDR3 length: 13; clone size: once; D gene: NA; V gene: TRBV7-3; J gene: TRBJ2-5; CDR3 protein: CASSLTRQETQYF; CDR3 DNA: TGTGCCAGCAGCTTAACGAGGCAAGAGACCCAGTACTTC
CDR3 length: 13; clone size: NA; D gene: NA; V gene: TRBV28; J gene: TRBJ1-3; CDR3 protein: CASRDSGGNTIYF; CDR3 DNA: TGTGCCAGCAGGGACAGCGGTGGAAACACCATATATTTT
CDR3 length: 13; clone size: NA; D gene: NA; V gene: TRBV2; J gene: TRBJ2-1; CDR3 protein: CASKPDWNNEQFF; CDR3 DNA: TGTGCCAGCAAGCCAGACTGGAACAATGAGCAGTTCTTC
CDR3 length: 16; clone size: NA; D gene: NA; V gene: TRBV4-2; J gene: TRBJ1-6; CDR3 protein: CASSQSPGGVESPLHF; CDR3 DNA: TGTGCCAGCAGCCAATCCCCGGGGGGGGTAGAATCACCCCTCCACTTT
CDR3 length: 13; clone size: NA; D gene: TRBD1; V gene: TRBV4-3; J gene: TRBJ2-7; CDR3 protein: CASSQDLETGTYF; CDR3 DNA: TGCGCCAGCAGCCAAGATCTGGAGACAGGGACATACTTC
CDR3 length: 14; clone size: few; D gene: NA; V gene: TRBV5-6; J gene: TRBJ2-5; CDR3 protein: CASSLIQGWETQYF; CDR3 DNA: TGTGCCAGCAGCTTGATTCAGGGATGGGAGACCCAGTACTTC
CDR3 length: 15; clone size: NA; D gene: NA; V gene: TRBV15; J gene: TRBJ2-3; CDR3 protein: CATSRDLTAEDTQYF; CDR3 DNA: TGTGCCACCAGCAGAGATCTTACCGCGGAAGATACGCAGTATTTT
CDR3 length: 15; clone size: NA; D gene: NA; V gene: TRBV4-1; J gene: TRBJ2-7; CDR3 protein: CASSQDQDFSYEQYF; CDR3 DNA: TGCGCCAGCAGCCAAGACCAGGACTTCTCCTACGAGCAGTACTTC
CDR3 length: 19; clone size: NA; D gene: NA; V gene: TRBV9; J gene: TRBJ2-1; CDR3 protein: CASSPRKDLRPIVINEQFF; CDR3 DNA: TGTGCCAGCAGCCCCCGGAAAGACTTGCGACCGATTGTAATCAATGAGCAGTTCTTC
CDR3 length: 15; clone size: NA; D gene: NA; V gene: TRBV4-2; J gene: TRBJ1-1; CDR3 protein: CASSWSGPGFTEAFF; CDR3 DNA: TGTGCCAGCAGTTGGAGCGGGCCAGGCTTCACTGAAGCTTTCTTT